This TCR beta chain was recovered during a study of blood T cell repertoires in COVID-19. V lost 6 bases, J lost 1 base, and 6 bases stayed unmatched. The germline CDR1 and CDR2 sequences are MNHEY and SVGAGI. This CDR3 contains 15 residues. Sequenced by immunoSEQ multiplex PCR; TCRdb stores in-frame clones only, minus some. The sample contains hundreds of thousands of clones, around 91% of which appear only once. This TCR was recovered from a woman in her thirties or forties who had recovered from COVID-19. Sequencing input: PBMCs or T cells enriched from blood (not recorded which). The chain employs TRBV6-5 and TRBJ2-7, with TRBD1 identical over 10 bases. CDR3 sequence (DNA): TGTGCCAGCAGGCCACCGGGACAGGGGTCCTACGAGCAGTACTTC. Encoded protein: CASRPPGQGSYEQYF.